These 32 T cell receptor beta chains came from one sample sequenced in a study of cytomegalovirus exposure and HLA in healthy donors. The PCR was carried out with 60 Vbeta primers and 13 Jbeta primers. Only in-frame clones appear in the TCRdb table, and some are missing; sequencing was by immunoSEQ multiplex PCR. The sample carries roughly 100,000 clones, roughly three quarters recorded once. The sequenced material came from PBMCs. Receptors were obtained from a man aged 25 to 40 in good health and CMV-seronegative.

In the case of this clone: The germline gene is not matched at one end of the junction; a read error may be the cause. The chain uses TRBV19 and TRBJ1-4, with unresolved D. The CDR3 contains 16 residues. CDR1 is LNHDA, CDR2 SQIVND, per germline (reference sequence). DNA for the CDR3: TGTGCCAGTAGTGCGGATAGGCCGTATGTGGTTGAAAAACTGCTTTTT. It translates to CASSADRPYVVEKLLF. The complete variable domain, with remaining parts taken from reference TRBV19 and TRBJ1-4, reads DGGITQSPKYLFRKEGQNVTLSCEQNLNHDAMYWYRQDPGQGLRLIYYSQIVNDFQKGDIAEGYSVSREKKESFPLTVTSAQKNPTAFYLCASSADRPYVVEKLLFGSGTQLSVL.

This clone was seen just once. The J gene is TRBJ2-3, the V gene TRBV11-1, with a possible D match to TRBD2 (5 bases). Germline V gene sequence: CDR1 SGHAT, CDR2 FQDESV (reference sequence). V shed 5 bases and J shed 4 bases, with 16 bases lying between them. This CDR3 is 15 amino acids long. CDR3 coding DNA: TGTGCCAGCAGCCCAGGTGAGGGCGAAGCAGATACGCAGTATTTT. Protein product: CASSPGEGEADTQYF.

This rearrangement joins TRBV5-6 to TRBJ2-7; the match to TRBD2 covers 7 bases. The CDR3 consists of 14 residues. Germline V CDR1 and CDR2: SGHDT, YYEEEE. Losses at the gene ends were 1 base for V and 4 bases for J; bases not matched to a gene: 5. CDR3 DNA sequence: TGTGCCAGCAGCTTGAGCCTAGCGGAGTACGAGCAGTACTTC. Protein: CASSLSLAEYEQYF.

The chain carries TRBV19 and TRBJ2-1; 7 bases match TRBD2. Unmatched junction bases numbered 8, after V lost 10 bases and J lost 5 bases. Per the germline V gene, CDR1 is LNHDA and CDR2 is SQIVND (reference sequence). The length of the CDR3 is 13 residues. In nucleotides, the CDR3 is TGTGCCACCAAAAAGCGGGGAGACAATGAGCAGTTCTTC. It codes for CATKKRGDNEQFF. The complete variable domain, with remaining parts taken from reference TRBV19 and TRBJ2-1, reads DGGITQSPKYLFRKEGQNVTLSCEQNLNHDAMYWYRQDPGQGLRLIYYSQIVNDFQKGDIAEGYSVSREKKESFPLTVTSAQKNPTAFYLCATKKRGDNEQFFGPGTRLTVL.

V and J are TRBV2 and TRBJ2-7; weak D call: TRBD2 (6 bases). The V gene lost 6 bases and the J gene lost 2 bases, with 20 bases spanning the gap. The germline V gene encodes CDR1 SNHLY and CDR2 FYNNEI. This CDR3 contains 16 residues. The CDR3 DNA reads TGTGCCAGCAGACCTTTAGGTCTAGCGTTGACCTACGAGCAGTACTTC. Translation gives CASRPLGLALTYEQYF.

This chain connects TRBV5-5 to TRBJ2-2; possibly TRBD2 for D (6 bases). CDR1 is SGHKS, CDR2 YYEKEE, per germline (reference sequence). The CDR3 sequence is 14 residues long. The V gene lost 1 base and the J gene lost 3 bases, with 7 bases spanning the gap. CDR3 coding DNA: TGTGCCAGCAGCTTGCGCGGGGACACCGGGGAGCTGTTTTTT. It specifies CASSLRGDTGELFF. Variable domain in full (rest from reference TRBV5-5 and TRBJ2-2): DAGVTQSPTHLIKTRGQQVTLRCSPISGHKSVSWYQQVLGQGPQFIFQYYEKEERGRGNFPDRFSARQFPNYSSELNVNALLLGDSALYLCASSLRGDTGELFFGEGSRLTVL.

This rearrangement joins TRBV7-9 to TRBJ1-3; D is possibly TRBD1 (5 bases). Germline V gene data show CDR1 as SEHNR and CDR2 as FQNEAQ (reference sequence). CDR3 length equals 17 residues. The V and J ends lost 4 bases and 4 bases respectively, with 20 bases between them. CDR3 in amino acids: CASSSGKGPKGGNTIYF. The CDR3 DNA reads as TGTGCCAGCAGCTCCGGAAAGGGGCCCAAAGGGGGAAACACCATATATTTT.

The V gene is TRBV4-1, the J gene TRBJ1-6; 9 nucleotides agree with TRBD1. V was pared by 4 bases and J by 9 bases, with 7 bases of the junction left unmatched. CDR3 length: 15 residues. Germline lookup yields CDR1 MGHRA and CDR2 YSYEKL. The CDR3 DNA sequence: TGCGCCAGCAGCCGCGGACAGGGGAAGGGTTCACCCCTCCACTTT. Translating it yields CASSRGQGKGSPLHF.

This chain links TRBV4-2 with TRBJ2-5, with TRBD2 matching over 10 bases. V lost 0 bases to trimming and J lost 5 bases; unmatched junction nucleotides: 6. The CDR3 extends over 16 amino acids. CDR1 LGHNA and CDR2 YNFKEQ come from the germline V gene. CDR3 protein: CASSQEASGSRETQYF. The CDR3 region has the DNA TGTGCCAGCAGCCAAGAGGCTAGCGGGAGCAGGGAGACCCAGTACTTC.

This chain uses TRBV13 with TRBJ2-1; possible D gene TRBD2, 6 bases. In germline, CDR1 is PRHDT, CDR2 FYEKMQ (reference sequence). There are 15 residues in the CDR3. Trimming shortened V by 6 bases and J by 2 bases, and 14 bases separated the two germline ends. This chain's CDR3 is CASRRRDSPYNEQFF. The CDR3 region has the DNA TGTGCCAGCAGACGCCGGGACTCTCCCTACAATGAGCAGTTCTTC.

This chain uses TRBV6-1 with TRBJ2-3; 7 bases match TRBD2. V lost 8 bases, J lost 0 bases, and 2 bases stayed unmatched. The CDR3 has 13 amino acids. From germline, CDR1 is MNHNS and CDR2 SASEGT. The CDR3 bases are TGTGCCAGCTTAGCGGGTAGCACAGATACGCAGTATTTT. It encodes CASLAGSTDTQYF.

This chain joins TRBV30 and TRBJ2-5, with a possible D match to TRBD1 (6 bases). The CDR3 sequence is 13 residues long. CDR1 is GTSNPN, CDR2 SVGIG, per germline (reference sequence). The V and J ends lost 7 bases and 2 bases respectively, with 14 bases between them. CDR3 loop: CAFARGGQETQYF. DNA of the CDR3: TGTGCCTTCGCGAGAGGGGGTCAAGAGACCCAGTACTTC.

The rearrangement uses TRBV30 and TRBJ2-7; 10 bases are a match to TRBD2. V gave up 3 bases and J gave up 2 bases; unmatched junction bases: 4. Germline loops: CDR1 GTSNPN, CDR2 SVGIG (reference sequence). The CDR3 is 14 residues long. Here the CDR3 DNA reads TGTGCCTGGAGGCGCAGCGGGAGGGCCTACGAGCAGTACTTC. Protein sequence: CAWRRSGRAYEQYF.

The chain uses TRBV6-5 and TRBJ2-1; 13 nucleotides agree with TRBD2. Germline CDR1 and CDR2: MNHEY and SVGAGI. V shed 2 bases and J 7 bases; nucleotides not matched to a gene: 5. This CDR3 has 16 amino acids. CDR3 protein: CASSYTGLAGVNEQFF. DNA of the CDR3: TGTGCCAGCAGTTACACAGGACTAGCGGGAGTTAATGAGCAGTTCTTC.

The chain is built from TRBV19 and TRBJ2-1; the match to TRBD2 covers 8 bases. Germline lookup yields CDR1 LNHDA and CDR2 SQIVND (reference sequence). The CDR3 totals 16 residues. V trimming: 1 base; J trimming: 2 bases; junction bases outside the gene matches: 4. The CDR3 DNA sequence: TGTGCCAGTAGTATAGGAGGTAGCGGGACCTACAATGAGCAGTTCTTC. Amino acids: CASSIGGSGTYNEQFF.

This clone was observed a few times. V and J are TRBV11-3 and TRBJ1-3, with 10 bases identical to TRBD1. The CDR3 length is 14 residues. V lost 1 base to trimming and J lost 7 bases; unmatched junction nucleotides: 1. Per germline, CDR1 SGHNT and CDR2 YENEEA. As DNA, the CDR3 is TGTGCCAGCAGCTTAGCGGGACAGGGGAACACCATATATTTT. The encoded protein is CASSLAGQGNTIYF.

This chain uses TRBV11-1 with TRBJ2-7; D might be TRBD2 (5 bases). V was shortened by 3 bases and J by 1 base, with 10 bases between the two germline ends. CDR3 length: 14 residues. The germline gives CDR1 SGHAT, CDR2 FQDESV (reference sequence). The CDR3 sequence is CASSLGWESYEQYF. The DNA for the CDR3 is TGTGCCAGCAGCTTGGGATGGGAGTCCTACGAGCAGTACTTC.

The V and J genes are TRBV30 and TRBJ1-5, with TRBD1 identical over 7 bases. The V segment lost 1 base and the J segment 3 bases; nucleotides outside the gene matches: 3. This CDR3 spans 14 amino acids. Germline CDR1 is GTSNPN and CDR2 is SVGIG (reference sequence). CDR3 coding DNA: TGTGCCTGGAGTGGAACAGGGGCCAATCAGCCCCAGCATTTT. It translates to CAWSGTGANQPQHF.

This clone was seen just once. The chain recombines TRBV6-1 with TRBJ2-3, with 13 bases matching TRBD2. Trimming took 4 bases from V and 4 from J; bases not matched to a gene: 5. The CDR3 is 16 residues long. From germline, CDR1 is MNHNS and CDR2 SASEGT. The CDR3 DNA is TGTGCCAGCAGTGTACTAGCGGGAGGGGCGGCAGATACGCAGTATTTT. Protein: CASSVLAGGAADTQYF.

This chain joins TRBV9 and TRBJ2-2, with a weak D call TRBD2 (5 bases). CDR3 length: 14 amino acids. V gave up 3 bases and J gave up 4 bases, with 10 bases separating them. The germline V gene encodes CDR1 SGDLS and CDR2 YYNGEE. The CDR3 reads CASSGTSITGELFF. The DNA of the CDR3 is TGTGCCAGCAGCGGGACTTCGATCACCGGGGAGCTGTTTTTT. Using reference TRBV9 and TRBJ2-2 for the parts outside the CDR3, the full variable domain is DSGVTQTPKHLITATGQRVTLRCSPRSGDLSVYWYQQSLDQGLQFLIQYYNGEERAKGNILERFSAQQFPDLHSELNLSSLELGDSALYFCASSGTSITGELFFGEGSRLTVL.

The rearrangement links TRBV4-2 to TRBJ1-2, with D uncertain. CDR3 length: 14 amino acids. Germline V gene lookup returns CDR1 LGHNA and CDR2 YNFKEQ. V was shortened by 0 bases and J by 4 bases, with 9 bases between the two germline ends. The CDR3 nucleotides are TGTGCCAGCAGCCAAGAGCCAGGCCTCTATGGCTACACCTTC. Protein product: CASSQEPGLYGYTF.

V gene TRBV5-4 combines with J gene TRBJ2-2, with 9 bases matching TRBD1. V gave up 0 bases and J gave up 2 bases; unmatched junction bases: 2. The CDR3 is made up of 16 amino acids. CDR1 is SGHNT and CDR2 is YYREEE in the germline V gene (reference sequence). CDR3 in DNA: TGTGCCAGCAGCTTGGCGGGACAGGGCAACACCGGGGAGCTGTTTTTT. Translation gives CASSLAGQGNTGELFF.

This clone appeared a few times. This chain links TRBV6-4 with TRBJ2-3, with 9 bases lining up with TRBD1. CDR1 is MRHNA and CDR2 is SNTAGT in the germline V gene. CDR3 length: 14 residues. Unmatched junction bases numbered 1, after V lost 2 bases and J lost 4 bases. Here the CDR3 DNA reads TGTGCCAGCAGTGACACAGGGGGCGCAGATACGCAGTATTTT. The encoded protein is CASSDTGGADTQYF.

This clone came up once. This sequence joins TRBV28 and TRBJ1-4, with 12 positions matching TRBD1. V was clipped by 8 bases and J by 0 bases; unmatched bases: 10. Per germline, CDR1 MDHEN and CDR2 SYDVKM. The CDR3 extends over 18 amino acids. The CDR3 protein is CASPAGDRGLATNEKLFF. In DNA, the CDR3 is TGTGCCAGCCCCGCAGGGGACAGGGGGCTCGCAACTAATGAAAAACTGTTTTTT. The complete variable domain, with remaining parts taken from reference TRBV28 and TRBJ1-4, reads DVKVTQSSRYLVKRTGEKVFLECVQDMDHENMFWYRQDPGLGLRLIYFSYDVKMKEKGDIPEGYSVSREKKERFSLILESASTNQTSMYLCASPAGDRGLATNEKLFFGSGTQLSVL.

The CDR3 nucleotides read TGTGCCAGCATGGGCGGGACAGTAGAGGAGCAGTACTTC. It codes for CASMGGTVEEQYF. This chain links TRBV6-6 with TRBJ2-7, with D possibly being TRBD1 (7 bases). Trimming shortened V by 7 bases and J by 7 bases, and 17 bases separated the two germline ends. Germline V CDR1 and CDR2: MNHNY, SVGAGI (reference sequence). The CDR3 has 13 amino acids.

This clone appeared a few times. The rearrangement joins TRBV7-3 to TRBJ2-1; no reliable D call. Looked up from germline, CDR1 is SGHTA and CDR2 is FQGTGA. Trimming removed 5 bases from V and 0 bases from J, with 14 bases in between. This CDR3 region has 16 residues. CDR3 DNA sequence: TGTGCCAGCAGCCCCCACGGAGTTAGCTCCTACAATGAGCAGTTCTTC. Amino acids: CASSPHGVSSYNEQFF.

The V gene is TRBV4-3, the J gene TRBJ1-1, with 7 positions matching TRBD1. The ends lost 0 bases at V and 2 bases at J; junction bases unmatched: 3. Looked up from germline, CDR1 is LGHNA and CDR2 is YSLEER. The CDR3 is 15 amino acids. CDR3: CASSQDGQANTEAFF. The CDR3 DNA sequence: TGCGCCAGCAGCCAAGACGGACAGGCCAACACTGAAGCTTTCTTT.

The chain employs TRBV7-9 and TRBJ2-1; tentative D call: TRBD1 (6 bases). Trimming left V 1 base short and J 5 bases short, with 15 bases between. The CDR3 is 16 amino acids. Germline-derived CDR1 and CDR2 are SEHNR and FQNEAQ (reference sequence). This CDR3 is CASSLVPGQGNNEQFF. The CDR3 nucleotides are TGTGCCAGCAGCTTAGTTCCGGGGCAGGGGAACAATGAGCAGTTCTTC.

The sample holds one count of this clone. This sequence joins TRBV28 and TRBJ2-7; 7 bases map to TRBD2. V gave up 1 base and J gave up 2 bases; unmatched junction bases: 8. Germline loops: CDR1 MDHEN, CDR2 SYDVKM. This CDR3 contains 16 residues. The CDR3 bases are TGTGCCAGCAGTTTATCATCCGGGAGGCCGCCCTACGAGCAGTACTTC. Its protein product is CASSLSSGRPPYEQYF.

This clone came up a few times. The rearrangement joins TRBV28 to TRBJ1-4; the match to TRBD1 covers 9 bases. The V gene's germline CDR1 is MDHEN and CDR2 SYDVKM. The trim removed 8 bases at V and 0 bases at J, leaving 7 bases unmatched. This CDR3 has 16 amino acids. The CDR3 coding sequence is TGTGCCAGCGGGACAGGGTTGCTTTCAACTAATGAAAAACTGTTTTTT. Protein product: CASGTGLLSTNEKLFF.

V and J are TRBV5-4 and TRBJ2-4, with 14 positions matching TRBD2. The CDR3 covers 18 residues. The V and J ends lost 3 bases and 1 base, in that order; junction bases with no gene match: 6. The germline V gene encodes CDR1 SGHNT and CDR2 YYREEE (reference sequence). CDR3 amino acids: CASSYGTSGSRAKNIQYF. CDR3 bases: TGTGCCAGCAGCTACGGGACTAGCGGGAGTCGGGCCAAAAACATTCAGTACTTC. The whole variable domain, remainder taken from reference TRBV5-4 and TRBJ2-4, is ETGVTQSPTHLIKTRGQQVTLRCSSQSGHNTVSWYQQALGQGPQFIFQYYREEENGRGNFPPRFSGLQFPNYSSELNVNALELDDSALYLCASSYGTSGSRAKNIQYFGAGTRLSVL.

V and J are TRBV11-3 and TRBJ1-1; possible D gene TRBD1, 6 bases. Germline loops: CDR1 SGHNT, CDR2 YENEEA. V dropped 5 bases and J dropped 11 bases, with 12 bases sitting between them. This CDR3 is 11 amino acids long. CDR3 coding DNA: TGTGCCAGCAGCCACACAGGGTTGGCTTTCTTT. As protein: CASSHTGLAFF.